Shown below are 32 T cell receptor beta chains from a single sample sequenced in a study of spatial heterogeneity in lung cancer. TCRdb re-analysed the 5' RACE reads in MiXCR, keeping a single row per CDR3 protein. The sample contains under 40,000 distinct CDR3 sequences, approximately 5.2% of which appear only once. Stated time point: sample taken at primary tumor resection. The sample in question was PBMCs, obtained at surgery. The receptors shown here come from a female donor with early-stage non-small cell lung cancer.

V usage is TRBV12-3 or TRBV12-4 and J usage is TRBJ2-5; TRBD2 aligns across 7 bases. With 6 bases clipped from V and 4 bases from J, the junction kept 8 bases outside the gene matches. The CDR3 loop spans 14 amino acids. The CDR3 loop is CASSPRTSRETQYF. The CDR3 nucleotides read TGTGCCAGCAGCCCTAGGACTAGTCGAGAGACCCAGTACTTC.

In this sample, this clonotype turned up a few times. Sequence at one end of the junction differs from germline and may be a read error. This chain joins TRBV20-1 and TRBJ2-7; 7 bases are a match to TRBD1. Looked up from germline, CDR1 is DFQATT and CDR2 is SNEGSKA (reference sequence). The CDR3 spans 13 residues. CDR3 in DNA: TGCAGTGCTATTCCGGGACAGAAAGGTTCTCCTAACTTC. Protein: CSAIPGQKGSPNF.

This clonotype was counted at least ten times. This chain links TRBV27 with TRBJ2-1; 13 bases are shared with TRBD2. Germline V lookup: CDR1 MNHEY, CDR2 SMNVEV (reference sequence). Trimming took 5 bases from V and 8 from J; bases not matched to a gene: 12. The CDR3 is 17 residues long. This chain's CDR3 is CASSLELAGGRWDEQFF. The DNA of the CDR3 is TGTGCCAGCAGTCTGGAACTAGCGGGGGGGCGCTGGGATGAGCAGTTCTTC.

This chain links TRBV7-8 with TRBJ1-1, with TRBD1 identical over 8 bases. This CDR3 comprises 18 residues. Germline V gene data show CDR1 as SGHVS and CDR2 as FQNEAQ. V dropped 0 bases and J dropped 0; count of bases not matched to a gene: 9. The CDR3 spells CASSLAPRGTGVNTEAFF. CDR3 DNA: TGTGCCAGCAGCTTAGCGCCACGGGGGACAGGAGTGAACACTGAAGCTTTCTTT.

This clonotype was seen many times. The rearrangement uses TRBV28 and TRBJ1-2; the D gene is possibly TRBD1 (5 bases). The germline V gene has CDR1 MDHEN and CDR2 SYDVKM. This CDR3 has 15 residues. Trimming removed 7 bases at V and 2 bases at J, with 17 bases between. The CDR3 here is CASIGDESSNYGYTF. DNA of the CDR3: TGTGCCAGCATTGGGGACGAGTCGAGCAACTATGGCTACACCTTC.

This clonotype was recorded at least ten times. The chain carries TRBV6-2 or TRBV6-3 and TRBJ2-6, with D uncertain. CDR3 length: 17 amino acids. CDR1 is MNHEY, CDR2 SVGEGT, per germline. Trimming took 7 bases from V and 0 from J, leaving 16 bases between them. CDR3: CASISPSRASGANVLTF. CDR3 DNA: TGTGCCAGCATTAGCCCCTCACGGGCCTCTGGGGCCAACGTCCTGACTTTC.

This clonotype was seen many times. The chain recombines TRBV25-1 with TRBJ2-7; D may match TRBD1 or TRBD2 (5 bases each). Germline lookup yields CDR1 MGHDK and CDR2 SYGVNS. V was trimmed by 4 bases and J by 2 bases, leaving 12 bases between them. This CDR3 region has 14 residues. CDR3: CASSAGTGTYEQYF. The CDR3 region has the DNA TGTGCCAGCAGTGCCGGGACGGGGACCTACGAGCAGTACTTC.

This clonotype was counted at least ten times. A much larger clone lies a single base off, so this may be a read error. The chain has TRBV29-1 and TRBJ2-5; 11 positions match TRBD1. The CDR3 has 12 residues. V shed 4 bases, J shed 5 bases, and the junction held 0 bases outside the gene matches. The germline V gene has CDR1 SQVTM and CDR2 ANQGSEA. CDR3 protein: CSVGTGGETQYF. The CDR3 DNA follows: TGCAGCGTTGGGACAGGGGGCGAGACCCAGTACTTC.

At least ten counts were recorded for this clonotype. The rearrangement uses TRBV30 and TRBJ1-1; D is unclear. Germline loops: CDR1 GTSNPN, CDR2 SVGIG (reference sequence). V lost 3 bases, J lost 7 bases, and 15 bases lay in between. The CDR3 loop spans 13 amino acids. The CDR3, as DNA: TGTGCCTGGAGGGAGGGCCTCTATGGTGAAGCTTTCTTT. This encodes CAWREGLYGEAFF.

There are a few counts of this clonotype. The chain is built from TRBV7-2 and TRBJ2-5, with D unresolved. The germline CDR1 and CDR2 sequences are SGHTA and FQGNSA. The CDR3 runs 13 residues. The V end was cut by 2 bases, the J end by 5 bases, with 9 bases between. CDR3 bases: TGTGCCAGCAGCTTATCTCCCCGGGAGACCCAGTACTTC. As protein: CASSLSPRETQYF.

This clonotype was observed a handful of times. The CDR3 sequence: CASSYYGGSTDTQYF. CDR3 bases: TGTGCCAGCAGTTACTACGGGGGTAGCACAGATACGCAGTATTTT. The chain has TRBV6-5 and TRBJ2-3; a weak D match, TRBD2 (6 bases). Trimming took off 1 base at V and 0 bases at J, with 8 bases between the two ends. Per germline, CDR1 MNHEY and CDR2 SVGAGI. The CDR3 is 15 amino acids.

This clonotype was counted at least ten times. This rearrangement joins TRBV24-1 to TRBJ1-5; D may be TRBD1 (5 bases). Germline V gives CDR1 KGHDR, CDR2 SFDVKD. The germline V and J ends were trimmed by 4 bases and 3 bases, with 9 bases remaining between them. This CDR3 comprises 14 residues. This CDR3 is CATSEGGFNQPQHF. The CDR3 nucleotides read TGTGCCACCAGTGAGGGGGGATTCAATCAGCCCCAGCATTTT.

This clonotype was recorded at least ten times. The CDR3 nucleotides are TGCAGCGTTCAGGATCTTCTCACAGATACGCAGTATTTT. It is translated as CSVQDLLTDTQYF. This sequence joins TRBV29-1 and TRBJ2-3; D remains unclear. The germline gives CDR1 SQVTM, CDR2 ANQGSEA. This CDR3 has 13 amino acids. Trimming shortened V by 5 bases and J by 2 bases, and 11 bases separated the two germline ends.

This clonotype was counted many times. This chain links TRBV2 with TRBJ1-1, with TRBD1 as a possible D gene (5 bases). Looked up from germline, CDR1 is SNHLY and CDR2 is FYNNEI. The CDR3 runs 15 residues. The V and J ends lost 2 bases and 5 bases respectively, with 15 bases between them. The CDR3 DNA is TGTGCCAGCAGTGAAACGGTGGGCTGGGGGACTGAAGCTTTCTTT. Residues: CASSETVGWGTEAFF.

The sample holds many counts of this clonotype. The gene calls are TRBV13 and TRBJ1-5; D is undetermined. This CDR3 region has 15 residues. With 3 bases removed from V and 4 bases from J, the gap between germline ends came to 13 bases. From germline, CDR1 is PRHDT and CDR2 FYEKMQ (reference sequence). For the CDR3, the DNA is TGTGCCAGCAGCTTCGGCAGGCCATGGAATCAGCCCCAGCATTTT. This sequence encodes CASSFGRPWNQPQHF.

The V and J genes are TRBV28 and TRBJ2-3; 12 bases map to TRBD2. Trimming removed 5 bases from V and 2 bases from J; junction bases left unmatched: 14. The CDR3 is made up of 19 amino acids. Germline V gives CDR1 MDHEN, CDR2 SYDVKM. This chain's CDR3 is CASSGPTSGGHRATDTQYF. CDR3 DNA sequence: TGTGCCAGCAGTGGACCGACTAGCGGGGGCCATAGAGCCACAGATACGCAGTATTTT.

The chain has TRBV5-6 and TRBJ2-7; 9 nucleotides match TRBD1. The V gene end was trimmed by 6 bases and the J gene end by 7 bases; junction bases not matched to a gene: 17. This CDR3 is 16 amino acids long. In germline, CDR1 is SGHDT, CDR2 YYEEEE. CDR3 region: CASTPAGTGSLLEQYF. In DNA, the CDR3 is TGTGCCAGCACCCCGGCCGGGACAGGGAGTCTCCTGGAGCAGTACTTC.

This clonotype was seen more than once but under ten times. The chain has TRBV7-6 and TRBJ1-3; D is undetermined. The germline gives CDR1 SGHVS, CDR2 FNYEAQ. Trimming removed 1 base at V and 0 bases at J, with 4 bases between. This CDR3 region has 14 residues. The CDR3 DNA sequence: TGTGCCAGCAGCTTAGACTTCTCTGGAAACACCATATATTTT. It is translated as CASSLDFSGNTIYF.

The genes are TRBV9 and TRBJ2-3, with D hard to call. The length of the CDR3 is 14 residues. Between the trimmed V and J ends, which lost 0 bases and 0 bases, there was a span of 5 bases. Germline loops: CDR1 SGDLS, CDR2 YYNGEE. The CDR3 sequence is CASSVAGSTDTQYF. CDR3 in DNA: TGTGCCAGCAGCGTAGCGGGCAGCACAGATACGCAGTATTTT.

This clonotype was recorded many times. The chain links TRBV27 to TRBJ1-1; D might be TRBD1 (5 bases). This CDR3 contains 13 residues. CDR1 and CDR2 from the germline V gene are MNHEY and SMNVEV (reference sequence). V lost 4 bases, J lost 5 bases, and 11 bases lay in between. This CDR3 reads CASSSGAGTEAFF. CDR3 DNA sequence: TGTGCCAGCAGTTCCGGGGCAGGGACTGAAGCTTTCTTT.

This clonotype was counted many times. The CDR3 loop is CASSSDREPSLYEQYF. The DNA for the CDR3 is TGTGCCAGCAGCTCCGACAGAGAGCCTTCTTTATACGAGCAGTACTTC. The gene calls are TRBV5-5 and TRBJ2-7, with D perhaps matching TRBD1 (5 bases). Trimming took 3 bases from V and 4 from J, leaving 20 bases between them. Germline CDR1 is SGHKS and CDR2 is YYEKEE (reference sequence). The CDR3 spans 16 residues.

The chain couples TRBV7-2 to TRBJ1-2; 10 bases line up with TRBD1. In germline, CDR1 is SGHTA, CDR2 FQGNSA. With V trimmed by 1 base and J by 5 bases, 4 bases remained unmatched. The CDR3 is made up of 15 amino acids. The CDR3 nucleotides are TGTGCCAGCAGCTTAGGACAGGGGGCGTCATATGGCTACACCTTC. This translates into CASSLGQGASYGYTF.

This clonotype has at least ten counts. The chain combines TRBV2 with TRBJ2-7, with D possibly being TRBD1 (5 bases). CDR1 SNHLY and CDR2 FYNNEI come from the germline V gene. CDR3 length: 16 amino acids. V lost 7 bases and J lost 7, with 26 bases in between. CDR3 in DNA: TGTGCCAGCAAATCAATACGAACTGGTAGTAGGGGTGAGCAGTACTTC. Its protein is CASKSIRTGSRGEQYF.

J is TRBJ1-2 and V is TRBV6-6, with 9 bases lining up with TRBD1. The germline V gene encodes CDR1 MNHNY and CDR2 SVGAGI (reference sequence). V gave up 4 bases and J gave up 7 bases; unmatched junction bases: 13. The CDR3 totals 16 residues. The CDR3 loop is CASSSLQGARLSGYTF. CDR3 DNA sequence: TGTGCCAGCAGTTCACTACAGGGGGCGAGGTTAAGTGGCTACACCTTC.

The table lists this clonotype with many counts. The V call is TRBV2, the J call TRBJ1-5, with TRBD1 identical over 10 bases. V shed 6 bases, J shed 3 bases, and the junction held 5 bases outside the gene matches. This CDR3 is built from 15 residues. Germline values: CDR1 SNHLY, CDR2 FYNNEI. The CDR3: CASRRTGGINQPQHF. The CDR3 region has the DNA TGTGCCAGCAGGAGGACAGGGGGAATCAATCAGCCCCAGCATTTT. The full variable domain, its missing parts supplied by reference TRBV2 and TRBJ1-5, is EPEVTQTPSHQVTQMGQEVILRCVPISNHLYFYWYRQILGQKVEFLVSFYNNEISEKSEIFDDQFSVERPDGSNFTLKIRSTKLEDSAMYFCASRRTGGINQPQHFGDGTRLSIL.

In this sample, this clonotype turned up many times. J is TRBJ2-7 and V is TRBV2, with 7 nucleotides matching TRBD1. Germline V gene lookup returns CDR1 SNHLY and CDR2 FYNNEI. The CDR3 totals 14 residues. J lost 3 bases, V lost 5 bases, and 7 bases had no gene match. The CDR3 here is CASSFRTGIYEQYF. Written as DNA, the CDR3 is TGTGCCAGCAGTTTCCGGACAGGCATCTACGAGCAGTACTTC.

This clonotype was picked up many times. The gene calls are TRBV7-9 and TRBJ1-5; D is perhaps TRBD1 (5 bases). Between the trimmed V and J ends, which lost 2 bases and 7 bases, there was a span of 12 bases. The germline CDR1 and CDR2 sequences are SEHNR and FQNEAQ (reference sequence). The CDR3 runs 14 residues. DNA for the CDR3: TGTGCCAGCAGCTTACCGGGGCGAGAACAGCCCCAGCATTTT. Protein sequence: CASSLPGREQPQHF.

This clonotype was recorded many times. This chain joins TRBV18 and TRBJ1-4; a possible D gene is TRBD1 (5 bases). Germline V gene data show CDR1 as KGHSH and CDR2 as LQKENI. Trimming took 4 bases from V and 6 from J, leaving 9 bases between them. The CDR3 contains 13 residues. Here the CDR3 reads CASSLGADEKLFF. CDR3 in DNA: TGTGCCAGCTCACTCGGGGCAGATGAAAAACTGTTTTTT.

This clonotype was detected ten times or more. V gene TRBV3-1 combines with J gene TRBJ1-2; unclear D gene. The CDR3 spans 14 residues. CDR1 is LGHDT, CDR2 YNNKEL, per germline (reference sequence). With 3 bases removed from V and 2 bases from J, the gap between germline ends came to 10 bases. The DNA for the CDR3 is TGTGCCAGCAGCCACCTAGATGACAACTATGGCTACACCTTC. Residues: CASSHLDDNYGYTF.

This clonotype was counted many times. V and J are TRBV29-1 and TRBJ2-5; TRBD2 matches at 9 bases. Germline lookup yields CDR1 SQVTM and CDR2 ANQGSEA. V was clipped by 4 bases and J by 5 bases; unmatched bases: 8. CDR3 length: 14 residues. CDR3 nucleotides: TGCAGCGTTGTCTCCGGCCTAGCGGGGGAGACCCAGTACTTC. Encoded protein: CSVVSGLAGETQYF. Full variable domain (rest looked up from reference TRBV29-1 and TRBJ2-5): SAVISQKPSRDICQRGTSLTIQCQVDSQVTMMFWYRQQPGQSLTLIATANQGSEATYESGFVIDKFPISRPNLTFSTLTVSNMSPEDSSIYLCSVVSGLAGETQYFGPGTRLLVL.

The CDR3 region is CASSVDVGPQEQYF. For the CDR3, the DNA is TGTGCCAGCAGCGTAGATGTGGGGCCGCAAGAGCAGTACTTC. V usage is TRBV9 and J usage is TRBJ2-7, with a possible D match to TRBD1 (5 bases). V lost 0 bases, J lost 7 bases, and 14 bases lay in between. The CDR3 runs 14 residues. Germline V gives CDR1 SGDLS, CDR2 YYNGEE.

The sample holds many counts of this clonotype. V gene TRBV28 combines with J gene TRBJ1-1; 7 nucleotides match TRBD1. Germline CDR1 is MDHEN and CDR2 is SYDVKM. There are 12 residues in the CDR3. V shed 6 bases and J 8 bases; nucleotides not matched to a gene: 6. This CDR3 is CASRYRGVEAFF. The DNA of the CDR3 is TGTGCCAGCAGGTACAGGGGAGTGGAAGCTTTCTTT.